Below, 7 T cell receptor beta chains from the same sample are listed, as sequenced in a study of shared clonotypes between healthy human individuals. The assay was immunoSEQ multiplex PCR, and TCRdb's table has in-frame clones only and misses some. The sample contains about 2.2 million clones, about 93% of which appear only once. As defined, naive CD8 cells were CD45RO-negative and positively selected for CCR7, with terminally differentiated effector memory CD45RA+ cells excluded. Sequencing input: naive CD8+ T cells from PBMCs. Every receptor here comes from a man younger than 35 in good health. Some clones in this sample may be carry-over from other donors' samples.

The genes are TRBV5-6 and TRBJ2-7; a weak D match, TRBD2 (5 bases). V lost 4 bases and J 5 bases, leaving 13 bases between the germline ends. CDR1 is SGHDT, CDR2 YYEEEE, per germline. This CDR3 contains 13 residues. The CDR3 DNA is TGTGCCAGCAGCGTCCGCCTAGCTAACGAGCAGTACTTC. Its protein is CASSVRLANEQYF.

Regarding this clone: The sample holds other DNA sequences that translate to the same CDR3. The genes are TRBV29-1 and TRBJ2-7; D ambiguous. Germline lookup yields CDR1 SQVTM and CDR2 ANQGSEA. Trimming removed 5 bases at V and 0 bases at J, with 5 bases between. The CDR3 sequence is 11 residues long. The CDR3: CSVQSSYEQYF. The DNA of the CDR3 is TGCAGCGTTCAGAGCTCCTACGAGCAGTACTTC.

The chain employs TRBV28 and TRBJ2-7, with 7 positions matching TRBD1. J was trimmed by 3 bases and V by 3 bases; bases with no gene match: 11. The CDR3 length is 16 residues. CDR1 is MDHEN, CDR2 SYDVKM, per germline. The chain's CDR3 is CASSLPPRTGSYEQYF. The CDR3 coding sequence is TGTGCCAGCAGTTTGCCCCCGCGGACAGGAAGCTACGAGCAGTACTTC.

The rearrangement uses TRBV5-5 and TRBJ2-7; 8 nucleotides agree with TRBD2. The CDR3 spans 16 residues. The ends lost 3 bases at V and 3 bases at J; junction bases unmatched: 11. CDR1 is SGHKS and CDR2 is YYEKEE in the germline V gene (reference sequence). The CDR3 DNA follows: TGTGCCAGCAGCTCCGCATCGGTAGCGGGACTCTACGAGCAGTACTTC. It translates to CASSSASVAGLYEQYF.

In regard to this clone: The sample holds other DNA sequences that translate to the same CDR3. The rearrangement links TRBV18 to TRBJ2-3; D gene uncertain. From germline, CDR1 is KGHSH and CDR2 LQKENI. The germline V and J ends were trimmed by 6 bases and 0 bases, with 10 bases remaining between them. The CDR3 totals 14 residues. CDR3 sequence reads: CASSTTSSTDTQYF. The CDR3 DNA reads as TGTGCCAGCTCCACCACTTCTAGCACAGATACGCAGTATTTT.

This chain connects TRBV5-5 to TRBJ2-1; D not certain. The CDR3 is 14 residues long. Per the germline V gene, CDR1 is SGHKS and CDR2 is YYEKEE (reference sequence). The V end lost 2 bases, the J end lost 3 bases, and 9 bases lay between the germline ends. The CDR3 is CASSLDSNYNEQFF. DNA for the CDR3: TGTGCCAGCAGCTTAGACTCCAACTACAATGAGCAGTTCTTC.

V is TRBV6-6 and J is TRBJ1-3; maybe TRBD1 (5 bases). CDR1 MNHNY and CDR2 SVGAGI come from the germline V gene (reference sequence). This CDR3 contains 13 residues. Trimming left V 1 base short and J 4 bases short, with 5 bases between. Written as DNA, the CDR3 is TGTGCCAGCAGTTACTGGGGGGGAAACACCATATATTTT. Translation gives CASSYWGGNTIYF.